This record concerns one T cell receptor beta chain sequence. The sample comes from a study of T cell changes during pregnancy in multiple sclerosis. The V and J ends lost 1 base and 5 bases respectively, with 16 bases between them. Germline-derived CDR1 and CDR2 are SNHLY and FYNNEI. This CDR3 has 16 residues. The method was immunoSEQ multiplex PCR; TCRdb's version includes in-frame clones alone and lacks a portion of them. The table lists around 30,000 clones, more than 80% of them singletons. The chain combines TRBV2 with TRBJ2-3, with TRBD2 as a possible D gene (6 bases). The receptor's source is a female donor with multiple sclerosis, enrolled in a pregnancy study. This specimen was CD8+ T cells from peripheral blood mononuclear cells, taken before pregnancy. CDR3 nucleotide sequence: TGTGCCAGCAGTGAAGGGAAGGGGACTTTAGGAGATACGCAGTATTTT. It encodes CASSEGKGTLGDTQYF.